The 24 T cell receptor beta chains given below trace back to one sample, sequenced in a study of cytomegalovirus exposure and HLA in healthy donors. Researchers ran the PCR with 60 Vbeta and 13 Jbeta primers. TCRdb's copy holds only in-frame clones and misses some; the assay was immunoSEQ multiplex PCR. The sample includes fewer than 250,000 clones, around 87% seen only once; the top ten take approximately 0.98%. The sequenced sample consisted of PBMCs. These receptors came from a boy younger than 10 in good health and CMV-seronegative.

The gene calls are TRBV6-1 and TRBJ1-2; TRBD1 is a possible D gene (5 bases). The V gene lost 3 bases and the J gene lost 3 bases, with 5 bases spanning the gap. This CDR3 is built from 12 residues. Germline lookup yields CDR1 MNHNS and CDR2 SASEGT. As DNA, the CDR3 is TGTGCCAGCAGTGACAGGGACTATGGCTACACCTTC. Its translation: CASSDRDYGYTF.

V usage is TRBV5-1 and J usage is TRBJ2-2; D may be TRBD1 (6 bases). This CDR3 comprises 16 residues. V was shortened by 4 bases and J by 1 base, with 14 bases between the two germline ends. Germline V gene lookup returns CDR1 SGHRS and CDR2 YFSETQ. CDR3 amino acids: CASSGTGSRNTGELFF. The CDR3 DNA sequence: TGCGCCAGCAGCGGAACAGGGAGTAGGAACACCGGGGAGCTGTTTTTT.

This chain connects TRBV19 to TRBJ2-1; possibly TRBD2 for D (6 bases). Germline CDR1 reads LNHDA; CDR2 reads SQIVND (reference sequence). Between the trimmed V and J ends, which lost 6 bases and 2 bases, there was a span of 20 bases. The CDR3 is made up of 17 amino acids. In DNA form, the CDR3 reads TGTGCCAGTAGAACCGAGGCGGGGACCAGAGCCTACAATGAGCAGTTCTTC. Amino acids: CASRTEAGTRAYNEQFF.

The chain employs TRBV4-2 and TRBJ2-1, with 9 bases identical to TRBD1. CDR1 and CDR2 from the germline V gene are LGHNA and YNFKEQ. V shed 3 bases, J shed 7 bases, and the junction held 13 bases outside the gene matches. This CDR3 comprises 17 residues. CDR3 sequence reads: CASSHGGIGQGNNEQFF. In DNA, the CDR3 is TGTGCCAGCAGCCATGGGGGTATCGGACAGGGGAATAATGAGCAGTTCTTC.

The J gene is TRBJ1-2, the V gene TRBV19; D might be TRBD1 (5 bases). Germline values: CDR1 LNHDA, CDR2 SQIVND (reference sequence). The germline V and J ends were trimmed by 3 bases and 4 bases, with 12 bases remaining between them. This CDR3 spans 14 amino acids. The CDR3 sequence: CASSIQGVAYGYTF. The CDR3 DNA sequence: TGTGCCAGTAGTATTCAGGGTGTAGCCTATGGCTACACCTTC.

The chain recombines TRBV27 with TRBJ2-1, with D unclear. CDR3 length: 10 amino acids. Germline assignment: CDR1 MNHEY and CDR2 SMNVEV (reference sequence). V was cut by 5 bases and J by 12 bases, with 8 bases left in between. The CDR3 loop is CASSGGRQFF. CDR3 bases: TGTGCCAGCAGTGGCGGTCGGCAGTTCTTC.

About this clone itself: The sample holds other DNA sequences that translate to the same CDR3. The chain has TRBV18 and TRBJ2-5; 7 positions match TRBD2. The V gene's germline CDR1 is KGHSH and CDR2 LQKENI. The length of the CDR3 is 13 residues. Trimming at V came to 6 bases and at J to 2 bases, leaving 3 bases not matched to a gene. The CDR3 loop reads CASSPGLQETQYF. The CDR3 DNA reads as TGTGCCAGCTCCCCGGGACTACAAGAGACCCAGTACTTC.

The chain carries TRBV29-1 and TRBJ2-1; D is possibly TRBD2 (6 bases). Germline V gene sequence: CDR1 SQVTM, CDR2 ANQGSEA. This CDR3 region has 13 residues. With 3 bases removed from V and 6 bases from J, the gap between germline ends came to 12 bases. The CDR3 is CSVDRGKRNEQFF. The CDR3 DNA reads TGCAGCGTTGATCGGGGGAAGCGCAATGAGCAGTTCTTC.

This clone has a single count. Its ends do not fully match the called genes, so a read error is possible. The chain carries TRBV15 and TRBJ2-5, with D maybe TRBD2 (5 bases). This CDR3 is 15 amino acids long. Germline V gives CDR1 LNHNV, CDR2 YYDKDF (reference sequence). The CDR3: CATSGDRSGQETQYF. CDR3 nucleotide sequence: TGTGCCACCAGCGGAGATAGAAGCGGCCAAGAGACCCAGTACTTC.

The chain recombines TRBV7-9 with TRBJ1-6; maybe TRBD1 (6 bases). The length of the CDR3 is 14 residues. Germline V gene lookup returns CDR1 SEHNR and CDR2 FQNEAQ (reference sequence). The V gene lost 2 bases and the J gene lost 5 bases, with 7 bases spanning the gap. CDR3 coding DNA: TGTGCCAGCAGCTTACAGGGGAATAATTCACCCCTCCACTTT. Protein product: CASSLQGNNSPLHF.

This clone was found a few times. The chain carries TRBV5-1 and TRBJ1-1; 8 bases fit TRBD1. The germline V gene encodes CDR1 SGHRS and CDR2 YFSETQ. The CDR3 has 13 residues. V dropped 4 bases and J dropped 5; count of bases not matched to a gene: 4. CDR3 sequence: CASSEQGGTEAFF. The CDR3 nucleotides read TGCGCCAGCAGCGAACAGGGGGGTACTGAAGCTTTCTTT.

This chain links TRBV15 with TRBJ2-3; D gene ambiguous. Trimming removed 8 bases from V and 2 bases from J, with 14 bases in between. Per germline, CDR1 LNHNV and CDR2 YYDKDF (reference sequence). The CDR3 is made up of 14 amino acids. This CDR3 reads CATGGSRFTDTQYF. The CDR3 DNA reads as TGTGCCACCGGCGGCAGCCGATTCACAGATACGCAGTATTTT.

The rearrangement uses TRBV4-1 and TRBJ2-1; TRBD2 aligns across 7 bases. V dropped 7 bases and J dropped 4; count of bases not matched to a gene: 16. There are 17 residues in the CDR3. From germline, CDR1 is MGHRA and CDR2 YSYEKL. CDR3 amino acids: CASILRRRTRAYNEQFF. In DNA form, the CDR3 reads TGCGCCAGCATCTTAAGGAGGCGGACTAGGGCATACAATGAGCAGTTCTTC.

V and J are TRBV7-9 and TRBJ2-3; tentative D call: TRBD1 (5 bases). Trimming cost V 0 bases and J 2 bases, with 12 bases left between them. From germline, CDR1 is SEHNR and CDR2 FQNEAQ (reference sequence). CDR3 length: 16 residues. CDR3 DNA sequence: TGTGCCAGCAGCTTAGCCGGAGACAGTTACACAGATACGCAGTATTTT. It translates to CASSLAGDSYTDTQYF.

The chain carries TRBV5-4 and TRBJ2-1; 7 nucleotides agree with TRBD1. This CDR3 comprises 15 residues. Germline assignment: CDR1 SGHNT and CDR2 YYREEE (reference sequence). The J segment lost 7 bases and the V segment lost 4 bases, leaving 11 bases of the junction unmatched. The CDR3 DNA sequence: TGTGCCAGCAGCGGAGACAGGGAACAGTTGAATGAGCAGTTCTTC. This sequence encodes CASSGDREQLNEQFF.

The rearrangement links TRBV28 to TRBJ2-1; 7 bases fit TRBD2. This CDR3 spans 18 amino acids. Unmatched junction bases numbered 10, after V lost 2 bases and J lost 0 bases. Germline-derived CDR1 and CDR2 are MDHEN and SYDVKM. In nucleotides, the CDR3 is TGTGCCAGCAGTTTAGGCGCTCGGGAGGCGATCTCCTACAATGAGCAGTTCTTC. Its protein product is CASSLGAREAISYNEQFF.

A remark on this clone: The same CDR3 is also encoded by other DNA sequences in this sample. The chain is built from TRBV6-1 and TRBJ1-2; no clear D. Germline CDR1 MNHNS, CDR2 SASEGT. Between the trimmed V and J ends, which lost 0 bases and 4 bases, there was a span of 6 bases. The CDR3 consists of 13 residues. The CDR3 DNA is TGTGCCAGCAGTGAAGCAGGAGGCTATGGCTACACCTTC. Amino acids: CASSEAGGYGYTF.

DNA of the CDR3: TGTGCCAGCAGCTCAGCCCTAGCGGGGCCAACAGATACGCAGTATTTT. It codes for CASSSALAGPTDTQYF. This chain joins TRBV9 and TRBJ2-3, with 9 positions matching TRBD2. The junction had 9 bases not matched to a gene; V was cut back by 4 bases and J by 3 bases. This CDR3 has 16 residues. Germline CDR1 is SGDLS and CDR2 is YYNGEE.

V usage is TRBV7-9 and J usage is TRBJ1-2; TRBD1 matches 9 bases. This CDR3 contains 14 residues. Germline V gene data show CDR1 as SEHNR and CDR2 as FQNEAQ (reference sequence). After removal of 2 bases from V and 8 bases from J, the junction contained 6 bases not matched to a gene. In DNA, the CDR3 is TGTGCCAGCAGCTTAAGGGACAGGGTTGAGGGCTACACCTTC. Protein: CASSLRDRVEGYTF.

The chain is built from TRBV10-2 and TRBJ2-5; 16 bases align to TRBD2. The germline gives CDR1 WSHSY, CDR2 SAAADI. V gave up 6 bases and J gave up 2 bases; unmatched junction bases: 6. The CDR3 is made up of 17 amino acids. The DNA for the CDR3 is TGCGCCAGCAGGGGGGGACTAGCGGGAGGGGGGCAAGAGACCCAGTACTTC. It codes for CASRGGLAGGGQETQYF.

This clone was recorded a few times. J is TRBJ1-2 and V is TRBV25-1; maybe TRBD1 (6 bases). The CDR3 is 14 amino acids. CDR1 MGHDK and CDR2 SYGVNS come from the germline V gene. V was pared by 4 bases and J by 2 bases, with 11 bases between. The CDR3 is CASSGPGQNYGYTF. CDR3 DNA: TGTGCCAGCAGTGGGCCGGGACAAAACTATGGCTACACCTTC.

This rearrangement joins TRBV9 to TRBJ2-7, with 7 bases that match TRBD2. From germline, CDR1 is SGDLS and CDR2 YYNGEE. Unmatched junction bases numbered 12, after V lost 2 bases and J lost 7 bases. This CDR3 has 15 amino acids. The CDR3 loop is CASSVGGGLRGEQYF. In nucleotides, the CDR3 is TGTGCCAGCAGCGTGGGGGGGGGACTACGAGGGGAGCAGTACTTC.

This sequence joins TRBV9 and TRBJ1-1; D is unclear. The CDR3 spans 13 residues. Deletions cut 2 bases from V and 2 bases from J, with 7 bases between. CDR1 and CDR2 from the germline V gene are SGDLS and YYNGEE. The CDR3 bases are TGTGCCAGCAGCGTTGCGCCAAACACTGAAGCTTTCTTT. Protein: CASSVAPNTEAFF.

Only one count was recorded for this clone. The genes are TRBV6-1 and TRBJ2-7, with 11 bases lining up with TRBD2. Losses at the gene ends were 6 bases for V and 0 bases for J; bases not matched to a gene: 4. Germline assignment: CDR1 MNHNS and CDR2 SASEGT. The CDR3 contains 15 residues. CDR3 DNA: TGTGCCAGCAGCGGGACTAGCGGAAGCTCCTACGAGCAGTACTTC. Translating gives CASSGTSGSSYEQYF.